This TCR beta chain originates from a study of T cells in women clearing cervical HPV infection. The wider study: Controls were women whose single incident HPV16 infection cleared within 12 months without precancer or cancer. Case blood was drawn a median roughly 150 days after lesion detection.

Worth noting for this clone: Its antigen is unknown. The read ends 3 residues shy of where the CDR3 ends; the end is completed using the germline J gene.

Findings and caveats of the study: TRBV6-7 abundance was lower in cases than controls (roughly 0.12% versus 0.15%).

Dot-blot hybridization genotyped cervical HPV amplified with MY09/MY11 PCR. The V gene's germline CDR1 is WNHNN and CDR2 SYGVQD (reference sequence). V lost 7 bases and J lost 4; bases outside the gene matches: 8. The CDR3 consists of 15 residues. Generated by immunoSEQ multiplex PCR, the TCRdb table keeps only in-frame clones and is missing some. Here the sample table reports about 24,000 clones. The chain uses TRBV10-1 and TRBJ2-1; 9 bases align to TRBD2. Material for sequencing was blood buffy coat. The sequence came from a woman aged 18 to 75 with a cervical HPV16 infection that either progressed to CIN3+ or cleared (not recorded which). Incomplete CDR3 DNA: TGCGCCAGCATCGAGCCGGCGGGAGGGTACAATGAG. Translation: CASIEPAGGYNE. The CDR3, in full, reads CASIEPAGGYNEQFF.